This T cell receptor beta chain emerged from a study of T cells in tuberculosis. CDR1 and CDR2 from the germline V gene are LNHNV and YYDKDF (reference sequence). Trimming took 1 base from V and 1 from J, leaving 7 bases between them. The length of the CDR3 is 14 residues. Thawed, overnight-rested PBMC were stained with GMM-loaded CD1B tetramer, viability dye and anti-CD3, then sorted. The lipid loaded on the CD1B tetramers was C32 glucose monomycolate from Rhodococcus equi. The method was immunoSEQ multiplex PCR; TCRdb's version includes in-frame clones alone and lacks a portion of them. This table holds 70,000 to 95,000 clones, just over 90% found once.

This sequence joins TRBV15 and TRBJ2-5; D call uncertain. The receptor comes from an adult woman with latent tuberculosis. Sequencing was performed on CD1b-GMM tetramer-negative cells sorted from PBMCs. CDR3 loop: CATSRGLSQETQYF. The CDR3 DNA sequence: TGTGCCACCAGCAGAGGACTTTCCCAAGAGACCCAGTACTTC.